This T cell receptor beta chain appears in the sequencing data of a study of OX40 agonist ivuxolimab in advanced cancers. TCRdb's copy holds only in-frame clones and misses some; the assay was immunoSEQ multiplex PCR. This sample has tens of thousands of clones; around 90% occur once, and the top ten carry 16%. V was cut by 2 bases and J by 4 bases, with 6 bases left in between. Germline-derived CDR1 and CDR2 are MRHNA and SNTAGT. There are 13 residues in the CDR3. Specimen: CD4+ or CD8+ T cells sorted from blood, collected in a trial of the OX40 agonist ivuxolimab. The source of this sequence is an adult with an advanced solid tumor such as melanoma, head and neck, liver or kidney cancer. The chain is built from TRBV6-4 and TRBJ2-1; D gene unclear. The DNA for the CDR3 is TGTGCCAGCAGTGACGCCCAATACAATGAGCAGTTCTTC. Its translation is CASSDAQYNEQFF.